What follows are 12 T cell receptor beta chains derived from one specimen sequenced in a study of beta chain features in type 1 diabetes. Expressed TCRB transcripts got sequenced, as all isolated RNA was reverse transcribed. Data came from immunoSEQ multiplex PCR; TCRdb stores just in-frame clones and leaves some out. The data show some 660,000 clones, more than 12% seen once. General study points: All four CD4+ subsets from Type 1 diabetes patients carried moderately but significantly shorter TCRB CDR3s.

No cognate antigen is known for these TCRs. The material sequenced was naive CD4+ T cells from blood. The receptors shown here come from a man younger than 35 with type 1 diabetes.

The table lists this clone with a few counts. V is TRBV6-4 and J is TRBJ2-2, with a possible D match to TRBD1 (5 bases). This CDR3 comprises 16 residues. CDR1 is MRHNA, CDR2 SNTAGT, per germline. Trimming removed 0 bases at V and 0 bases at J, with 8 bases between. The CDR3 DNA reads TGTGCCAGCAGTGACTCATACAGGTCGAACACCGGGGAGCTGTTTTTT. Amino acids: CASSDSYRSNTGELFF.

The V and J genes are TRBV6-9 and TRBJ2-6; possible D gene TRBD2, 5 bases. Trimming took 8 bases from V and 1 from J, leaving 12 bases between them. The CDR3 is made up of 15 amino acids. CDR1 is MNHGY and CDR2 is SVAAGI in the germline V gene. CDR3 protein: CASPTKGSGANVLTF. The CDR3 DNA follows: TGTGCCAGCCCGACTAAAGGTTCTGGGGCCAACGTCCTGACTTTC.

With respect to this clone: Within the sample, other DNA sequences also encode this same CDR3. Written as DNA, the CDR3 is TGTGCCTGGAGTAGGACGGGTAACTCTGGAAACACCATATATTTT. This codes for CAWSRTGNSGNTIYF. This sequence joins TRBV30 and TRBJ1-3; D unresolved. V was clipped by 2 bases and J by 0 bases, with 11 bases between them. The CDR3 extends over 15 amino acids. Germline lookup yields CDR1 GTSNPN and CDR2 SVGIG (reference sequence).

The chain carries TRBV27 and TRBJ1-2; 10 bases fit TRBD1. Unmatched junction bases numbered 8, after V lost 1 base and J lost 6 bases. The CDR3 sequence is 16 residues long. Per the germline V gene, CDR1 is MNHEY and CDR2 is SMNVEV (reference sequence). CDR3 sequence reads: CASSLLGGTGVDGYTF. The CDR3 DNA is TGTGCCAGCAGTTTATTGGGCGGGACAGGGGTTGATGGCTACACCTTC.

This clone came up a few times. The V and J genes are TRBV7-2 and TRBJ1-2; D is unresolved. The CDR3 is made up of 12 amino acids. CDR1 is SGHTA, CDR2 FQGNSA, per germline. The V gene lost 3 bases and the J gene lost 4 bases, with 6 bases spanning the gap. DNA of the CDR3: TGTGCCAGCAGCTTGCGGCGCTATGGCTACACCTTC. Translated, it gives CASSLRRYGYTF.

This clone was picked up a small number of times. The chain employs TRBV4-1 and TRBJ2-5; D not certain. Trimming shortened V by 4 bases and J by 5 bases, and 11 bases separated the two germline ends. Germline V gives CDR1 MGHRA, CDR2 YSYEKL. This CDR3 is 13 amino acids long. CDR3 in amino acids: CASSPTIQETQYF. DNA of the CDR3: TGCGCCAGCAGCCCAACCATCCAGGAGACCCAGTACTTC.

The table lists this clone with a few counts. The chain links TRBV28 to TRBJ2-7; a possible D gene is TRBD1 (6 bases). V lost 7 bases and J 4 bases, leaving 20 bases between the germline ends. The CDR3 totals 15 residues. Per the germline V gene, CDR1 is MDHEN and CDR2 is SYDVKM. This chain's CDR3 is CASIKNPGVYYEQYF. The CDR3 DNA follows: TGTGCCAGCATTAAAAATCCAGGGGTTTATTACGAGCAGTACTTC.

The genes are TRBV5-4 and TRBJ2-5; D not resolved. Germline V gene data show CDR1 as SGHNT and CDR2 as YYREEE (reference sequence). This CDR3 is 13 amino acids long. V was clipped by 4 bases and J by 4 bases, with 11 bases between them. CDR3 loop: CASSAGPGETQYF. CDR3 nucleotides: TGTGCCAGCAGCGCCGGACCTGGAGAGACCCAGTACTTC.

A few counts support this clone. CDR3 loop: CSAGHQGLDYGYTF. CDR3 in DNA: TGCAGCGCTGGGCACCAGGGTCTAGACTATGGCTACACCTTC. The chain uses TRBV29-1 and TRBJ1-2, with a tentative D call TRBD1 (5 bases). The CDR3 loop spans 14 amino acids. The ends were cut back, 7 bases at V and 3 bases at J, with 18 bases in the middle. Germline V CDR1 and CDR2: SQVTM, ANQGSEA.

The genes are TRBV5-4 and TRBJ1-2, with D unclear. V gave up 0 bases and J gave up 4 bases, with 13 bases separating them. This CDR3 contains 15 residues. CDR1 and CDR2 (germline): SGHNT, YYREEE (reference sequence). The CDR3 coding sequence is TGTGCCAGCAGCTTGGCCGGGCAGCTTGGCTATGGCTACACCTTC. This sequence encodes CASSLAGQLGYGYTF.

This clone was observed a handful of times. The chain's CDR3 is CAWSGGPNLIDTQYF. The CDR3 DNA is TGTGCCTGGAGTGGAGGGCCCAATTTAATTGATACGCAGTATTTT. The chain uses TRBV30 and TRBJ2-3; possible D gene TRBD2, 5 bases. The CDR3 is 15 residues long. Germline V lookup: CDR1 GTSNPN, CDR2 SVGIG (reference sequence). V was pared by 1 base and J by 6 bases, with 17 bases between.

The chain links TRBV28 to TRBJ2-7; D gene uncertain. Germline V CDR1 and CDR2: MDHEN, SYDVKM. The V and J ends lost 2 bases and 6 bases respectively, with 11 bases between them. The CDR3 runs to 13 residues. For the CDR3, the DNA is TGTGCCAGCAGTTTACCCCGCGGCGGCGAGCAGTACTTC. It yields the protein CASSLPRGGEQYF.